Presented here are 9 T cell receptor beta chains from one specimen sequenced in a study of shared clonotypes between healthy human individuals (TCRdb year 2020). For the CD8 naive samples, CD45RO-negative cells were positively selected for CCR7, yielding a CD45RA+CCR7+ population from which TemRA cells were excluded. The library was obtained by the immunoSEQ multiplex PCR assay. What TCRdb holds here is the immuneACCESS table cut down to in-frame rearrangements. Part of the clones is not present; checked against another copy, under half of the missing clones reflect an unresolved V gene, and the others are unexplained. The sample table lists about 2.1 million clones, around 93% of them with a count of one. About 1.8% of the sample rests with the top ten. The sample was naive CD8+ T cells from PBMCs. The cell subset or site label of this sample denotes: CD45RA+CCR7+. The receptors here all came from a man between 18 and 35 years old in good health. Some clones in this sample may be carry-over from other donors' samples.

This clone was seen just once. The rearrangement joins TRBV7-9 to TRBJ2-1; TRBD2 aligns across 9 bases. This CDR3 contains 18 residues. Unmatched junction bases numbered 9, after V lost 1 base and J lost 2 bases. Germline V CDR1 and CDR2: SEHNR, FQNEAQ (reference sequence). This chain's CDR3 is CASSLGLLGGRAYNEQFF. DNA for the CDR3: TGTGCCAGCAGCTTAGGGCTGTTAGGCGGGAGGGCCTACAATGAGCAGTTCTTC.

This clone was observed once. The same CDR3 can be traced to other DNA sequences in this sample. V gene TRBV27 combines with J gene TRBJ2-1, with 11 positions matching TRBD2. After removal of 5 bases from V and 4 bases from J, the junction contained 10 bases not matched to a gene. Germline CDR1 and CDR2: MNHEY and SMNVEV (reference sequence). The length of the CDR3 is 17 residues. CDR3 bases: TGTGCCAGCAGTGCCCTTTCACTAGCGGGGGTGTACAATGAGCAGTTCTTC. Protein sequence: CASSALSLAGVYNEQFF.

Here the CDR3 reads CASSLTGSRVFF. The CDR3 region has the DNA TGCGCCAGCAGCTTAACGGGATCTCGGGTGTTCTTC. The chain uses TRBV5-1 and TRBJ2-1; tentatively, D is TRBD2 (5 bases). V was pared by 2 bases and J by 15 bases, with 15 bases between. Germline V CDR1 and CDR2: SGHRS, YFSETQ. CDR3 length: 12 residues. The complete variable domain, with remaining parts taken from reference TRBV5-1 and TRBJ2-1, reads KAGVTQTPRYLIKTRGQQVTLSCSPISGHRSVSWYQQTPGQGLQFLFEYFSETQRNKGNFPGRFSGRQFSNSRSEMNVSTLELGDSALYLCASSLTGSRVFFGPGTRLTVL.

CDR3 loop: CASSLAVLGETQYF. Written as DNA, the CDR3 is TGTGCCAGCAGCTTAGCGGTCTTAGGGGAGACGCAGTATTTT. The rearrangement links TRBV5-4 to TRBJ2-3, with D perhaps given as TRBD1 or TRBD2 (5 bases each). CDR1 is SGHNT, CDR2 YYREEE, per germline (reference sequence). The CDR3 length is 14 residues. V was clipped by 2 bases and J by 9 bases, with 16 bases between them.

A remark on this clone: Other nucleotide sequences in the sample specify the same CDR3. This chain connects TRBV28 to TRBJ2-7; the D is unclear. The V gene's germline CDR1 is MDHEN and CDR2 SYDVKM. V lost 5 bases, J lost 0 bases, and 8 bases lay in between. This CDR3 contains 13 residues. This CDR3 is CASSPDNSYEQYF. CDR3 in DNA: TGTGCCAGCAGTCCCGACAACTCCTACGAGCAGTACTTC. The full variable domain, rest sourced from reference TRBV28 and TRBJ2-7, is DVKVTQSSRYLVKRTGEKVFLECVQDMDHENMFWYRQDPGLGLRLIYFSYDVKMKEKGDIPEGYSVSREKKERFSLILESASTNQTSMYLCASSPDNSYEQYFGPGTRLTVT.

This clone is a singleton in its sample. This chain uses TRBV7-3 with TRBJ2-5; 10 bases align to TRBD2. V lost 5 bases, J lost 5 bases, and 20 bases stayed unmatched. Per the germline V gene, CDR1 is SGHTA and CDR2 is FQGTGA. This CDR3 contains 19 residues. CDR3 bases: TGTGCCAGCAGCCCCGGGCTAGCGGGAGATGTAGAGTTCTGGGAGACCCAGTACTTC. It encodes CASSPGLAGDVEFWETQYF.

V gene TRBV28 combines with J gene TRBJ2-3, with TRBD1 matching 10 bases. The germline V gene has CDR1 MDHEN and CDR2 SYDVKM. The CDR3 length is 15 residues. V gave up 6 bases and J gave up 2 bases; unmatched junction bases: 5. CDR3 sequence reads: CASREDRGPTDTQYF. DNA for the CDR3: TGTGCCAGCAGAGAAGACAGGGGGCCCACAGATACGCAGTATTTT.

The CDR3 bases are TGCGCCAGCAGCCAAGATGAGTTGACTAACTATGGCTACACCTTC. Encoded protein: CASSQDELTNYGYTF. The chain uses TRBV4-1 and TRBJ1-2; D is unclear. Germline assignment: CDR1 MGHRA and CDR2 YSYEKL. The CDR3 is 15 residues long. Trimming removed 0 bases from V and 0 bases from J, with 8 bases in between.

This clone turned up a few times. The sample has other DNA sequences that encode this CDR3 too. The chain has TRBV19 and TRBJ2-1; unclear D gene. The V and J ends lost 3 bases and 3 bases respectively, with 3 bases between them. Germline CDR1 and CDR2: LNHDA and SQIVND (reference sequence). The CDR3 consists of 12 residues. CDR3 coding DNA: TGTGCCAGTAGTATTGGCTACAATGAGCAGTTCTTC. Protein product: CASSIGYNEQFF. Complete variable domain (other parts from reference TRBV19 and TRBJ2-1): DGGITQSPKYLFRKEGQNVTLSCEQNLNHDAMYWYRQDPGQGLRLIYYSQIVNDFQKGDIAEGYSVSREKKESFPLTVTSAQKNPTAFYLCASSIGYNEQFFGPGTRLTVL.